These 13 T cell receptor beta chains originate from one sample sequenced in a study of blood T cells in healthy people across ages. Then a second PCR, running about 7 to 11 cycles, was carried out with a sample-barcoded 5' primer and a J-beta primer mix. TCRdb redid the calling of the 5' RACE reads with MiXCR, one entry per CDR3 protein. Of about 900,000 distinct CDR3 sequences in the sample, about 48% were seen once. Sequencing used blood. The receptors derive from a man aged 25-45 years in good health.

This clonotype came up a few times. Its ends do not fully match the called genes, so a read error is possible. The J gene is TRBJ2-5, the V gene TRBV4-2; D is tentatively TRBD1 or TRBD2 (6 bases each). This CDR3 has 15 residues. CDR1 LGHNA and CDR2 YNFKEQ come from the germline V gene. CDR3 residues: CAGSQEAGQGETQYF. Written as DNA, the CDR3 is TGTGCCGGCAGCCAAGAGGCGGGGCAGGGGGAGACCCAGTACTTC.

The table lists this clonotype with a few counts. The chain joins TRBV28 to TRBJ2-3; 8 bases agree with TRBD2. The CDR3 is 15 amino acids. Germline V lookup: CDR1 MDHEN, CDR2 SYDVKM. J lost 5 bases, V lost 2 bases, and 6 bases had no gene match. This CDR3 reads CASSLRAGERDTQYF. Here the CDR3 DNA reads TGTGCCAGCAGTTTAAGAGCGGGGGAGCGAGATACGCAGTATTTT.

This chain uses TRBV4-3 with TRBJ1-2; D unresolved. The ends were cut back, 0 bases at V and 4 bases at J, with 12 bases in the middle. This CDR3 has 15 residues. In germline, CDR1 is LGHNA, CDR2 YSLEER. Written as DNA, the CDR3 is TGCGCCAGCAGCCAAGATCCCAGTCCCGTCTATGGCTACACCTTC. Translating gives CASSQDPSPVYGYTF.

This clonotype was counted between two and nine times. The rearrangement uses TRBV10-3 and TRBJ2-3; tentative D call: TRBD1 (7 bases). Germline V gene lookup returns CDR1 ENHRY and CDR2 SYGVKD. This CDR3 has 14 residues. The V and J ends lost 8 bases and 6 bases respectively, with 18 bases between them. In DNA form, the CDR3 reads TGTGCCATCTCGATTCAGGGGGGATTGGATACGCAGTATTTT. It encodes CAISIQGGLDTQYF.

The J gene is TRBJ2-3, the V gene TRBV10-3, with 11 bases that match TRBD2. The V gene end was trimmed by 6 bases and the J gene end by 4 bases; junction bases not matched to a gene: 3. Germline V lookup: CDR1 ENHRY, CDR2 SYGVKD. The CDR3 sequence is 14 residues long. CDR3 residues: CAIRTSGAADTQYF. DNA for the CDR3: TGTGCCATCAGGACTAGCGGGGCCGCAGATACGCAGTATTTT.

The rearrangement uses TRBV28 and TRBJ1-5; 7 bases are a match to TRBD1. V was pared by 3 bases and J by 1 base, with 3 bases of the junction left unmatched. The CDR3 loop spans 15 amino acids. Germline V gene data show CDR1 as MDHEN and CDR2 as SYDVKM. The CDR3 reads CASSLGTVSNQPQHF. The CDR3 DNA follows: TGTGCCAGCAGTTTGGGGACAGTGAGCAATCAGCCCCAGCATTTT.

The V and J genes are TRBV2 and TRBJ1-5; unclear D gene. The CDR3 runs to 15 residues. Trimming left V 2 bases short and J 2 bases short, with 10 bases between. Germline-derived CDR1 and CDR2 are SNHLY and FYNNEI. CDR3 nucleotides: TGTGCCAGCAGTGAAAATGGTGTCGGCAATCAGCCCCAGCATTTT. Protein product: CASSENGVGNQPQHF.

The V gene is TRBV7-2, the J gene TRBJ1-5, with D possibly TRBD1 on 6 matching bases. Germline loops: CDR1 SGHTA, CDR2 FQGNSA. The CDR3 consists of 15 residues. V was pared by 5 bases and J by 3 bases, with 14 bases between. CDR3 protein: CASSTSRGANQPQHF. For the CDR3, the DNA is TGTGCCAGCAGCACTTCGAGGGGGGCCAATCAGCCCCAGCATTTT.

This chain's CDR3 is CASSQSSQGSNTIYF. CDR3 sequence (DNA): TGCGCCAGCAGCCAATCTTCGCAGGGGAGCAACACCATATATTTT. The chain links TRBV4-3 to TRBJ1-3; tentative D call: TRBD1 (6 bases). The V end lost 2 bases, the J end lost 7 bases, and 15 bases lay between the germline ends. CDR3 size: 15 residues. CDR1 LGHNA and CDR2 YSLEER come from the germline V gene.

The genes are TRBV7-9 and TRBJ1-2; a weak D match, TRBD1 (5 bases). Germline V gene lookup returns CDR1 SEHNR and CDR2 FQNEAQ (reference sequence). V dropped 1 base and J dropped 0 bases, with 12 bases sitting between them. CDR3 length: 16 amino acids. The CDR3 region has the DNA TGTGCCAGCAGCTTAGAATGGGGCGGATCTAACTATGGCTACACCTTC. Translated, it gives CASSLEWGGSNYGYTF.

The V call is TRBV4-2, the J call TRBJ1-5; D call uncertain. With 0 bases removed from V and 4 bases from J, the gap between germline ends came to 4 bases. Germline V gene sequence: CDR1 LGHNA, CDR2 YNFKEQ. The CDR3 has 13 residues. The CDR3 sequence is CASSQEFNQPQHF. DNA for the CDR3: TGTGCCAGCAGCCAAGAATTTAATCAGCCCCAGCATTTT.

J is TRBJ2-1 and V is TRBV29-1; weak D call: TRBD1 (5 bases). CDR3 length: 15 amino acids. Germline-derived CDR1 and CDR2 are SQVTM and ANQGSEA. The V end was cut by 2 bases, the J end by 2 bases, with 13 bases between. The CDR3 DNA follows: TGCAGCGTTGAACAGGGAATGAGGACCTACAATGAGCAGTTCTTC. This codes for CSVEQGMRTYNEQFF.

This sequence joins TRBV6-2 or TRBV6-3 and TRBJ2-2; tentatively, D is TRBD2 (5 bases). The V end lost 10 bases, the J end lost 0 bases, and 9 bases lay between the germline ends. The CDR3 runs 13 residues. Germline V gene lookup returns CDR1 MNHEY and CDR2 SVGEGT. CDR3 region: CATLAPNTGELFF. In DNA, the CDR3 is TGTGCCACGCTAGCCCCGAACACCGGGGAGCTGTTTTTT.